One and the same sample provided the 25 T cell receptor beta chains below, sequenced in a study of post-analysis software for immune sequencing data. Whole-study findings and limits: Controls had lower frequencies than patients of four or five TRBV segments, which included TRBV5-6, TRBV5-1 and TRBV20-1.

The library was made from cDNA and included unique molecular identifiers. One entry per CDR3 protein results from TCRdb running MiXCR on the PCR reads. The profile shows about 460,000 distinct CDR3 sequences, under 55% of them singletons. Their antigens are not known. Sequenced sample: blood. The receptors originated from a girl under 18 with multiple sclerosis.

The V call is TRBV5-1, the J call TRBJ2-7; D tentatively fits TRBD1 or TRBD2 (5 bases each). Trimming took off 1 base at V and 5 bases at J, with 16 bases between the two ends. CDR3 length: 15 residues. Germline V lookup: CDR1 SGHRS, CDR2 YFSETQ. The CDR3 protein is CASSLRGQGYHEQYF. CDR3 nucleotide sequence: TGCGCCAGCAGCTTGAGAGGGCAGGGCTATCACGAGCAGTACTTC. Full variable domain (remainder filled in from reference TRBV5-1 and TRBJ2-7): KAGVTQTPRYLIKTRGQQVTLSCSPISGHRSVSWYQQTPGQGLQFLFEYFSETQRNKGNFPGRFSGRQFSNSRSEMNVSTLELGDSALYLCASSLRGQGYHEQYFGPGTRLTVT.

This clonotype has more than one count but fewer than ten. The rearrangement joins TRBV20-1 to TRBJ2-7; weak D call: TRBD1 (5 bases). The CDR3 runs 11 residues. Germline V lookup: CDR1 DFQATT, CDR2 SNEGSKA (reference sequence). The CDR3: CSYSGIHEQYF. The CDR3 nucleotides read TGCAGCTATTCAGGGATCCACGAGCAGTACTTC.

The V and J genes are TRBV5-1 and TRBJ1-2; D gene unclear. The ends were cut back, 4 bases at V and 0 bases at J, with 10 bases in the middle. The germline V gene has CDR1 SGHRS and CDR2 YFSETQ. CDR3 size: 14 residues. In DNA form, the CDR3 reads TGCGCCAGCAGCATTGACGGACCTAACTATGGCTACACCTTC. Its translation is CASSIDGPNYGYTF.

The rearrangement links TRBV20-1 to TRBJ1-5; TRBD1 agrees at 8 bases. With V trimmed by 2 bases and J by 8 bases, 11 bases remained unmatched. CDR1 and CDR2 from the germline V gene are DFQATT and SNEGSKA (reference sequence). The CDR3 length is 15 residues. The CDR3 DNA follows: TGCAGTGCTAGAAGCGGACAGGGAGGTTCGGAGCCCCAGCATTTT. Protein product: CSARSGQGGSEPQHF.

The rearrangement uses TRBV7-6 and TRBJ2-1; the match to TRBD1 covers 7 bases. CDR1 is SGHVS and CDR2 is FNYEAQ in the germline V gene. The CDR3 runs to 16 residues. Trimming cost V 3 bases and J 1 base; bases outside gene matches: 6. CDR3 residues: CASSFLTGDSYNEQFF. The DNA for the CDR3 is TGTGCCAGCAGCTTTTTAACAGGGGATTCCTACAATGAGCAGTTCTTC.

This clonotype has a handful of counts. CDR3 in DNA: TGCGCCAGCAGCTTCTCCTCGGACAGGGTACAAGAGACCCAGTACTTC. It encodes CASSFSSDRVQETQYF. The V call is TRBV5-1, the J call TRBJ2-5; 8 bases match TRBD1. J was trimmed by 2 bases and V by 2 bases; bases with no gene match: 8. Germline CDR1 and CDR2: SGHRS and YFSETQ. CDR3 length: 16 residues.

The chain links TRBV27 to TRBJ2-6; the match to TRBD1 covers 9 bases. J lost 0 bases, V lost 8 bases, and 11 bases had no gene match. The CDR3 is made up of 18 amino acids. CDR1 is MNHEY, CDR2 SMNVEV, per germline (reference sequence). The CDR3 sequence is CASYLTGQGFSGANVLTF. CDR3 nucleotides: TGTGCCAGCTACCTCACCGGACAGGGGTTCTCTGGGGCCAACGTCCTGACTTTC.

The V and J genes are TRBV4-2 and TRBJ2-7; D is unclear. V lost 0 bases and J lost 5, with 5 bases in between. The CDR3 length is 12 residues. Germline assignment: CDR1 LGHNA and CDR2 YNFKEQ. DNA of the CDR3: TGTGCCAGCAGCCAAGAGGTGAACGAGCAGTACTTC. Protein sequence: CASSQEVNEQYF.

This clonotype was observed a few times. The rearrangement joins TRBV2 to TRBJ2-5; D may be TRBD2 (7 bases). Trimming left V 0 bases short and J 5 bases short, with 16 bases between. The CDR3 totals 16 residues. CDR1 and CDR2 from the germline V gene are SNHLY and FYNNEI. The CDR3 is CASSEALAEGGETQYF. In nucleotides, the CDR3 is TGTGCCAGCAGTGAAGCGCTAGCGGAAGGGGGGGAGACCCAGTACTTC.

This clonotype was found a few times. The genes are TRBV11-2 and TRBJ2-5; D is perhaps TRBD2 (5 bases). The DNA end lines up better with TRBJ2-7; the J call may be wrong. The CDR3 is made up of 15 amino acids. The germline V gene has CDR1 SGHAT and CDR2 FQNNGV. Here the CDR3 reads CASSPIRAGGREQYF. DNA of the CDR3: TGTGCCAGCAGCCCCATTCGGGCAGGCGGGCGCGAGCAGTACTTC.

The chain couples TRBV25-1 to TRBJ2-5, with 8 nucleotides matching TRBD2. The last part of the DNA fits TRBJ2-7 better; the J call may be wrong. The germline CDR1 and CDR2 sequences are MGHDK and SYGVNS. The CDR3 totals 14 residues. The CDR3 coding sequence is TGTGCCAGCAGAGAGAGCGGGGGCTCCTACGAGCAGTACTTC. This translates into CASRESGGSYEQYF.

The chain employs TRBV5-6 and TRBJ2-7; the match to TRBD1 covers 9 bases. CDR3 length: 15 residues. V lost 0 bases to trimming and J lost 4 bases; unmatched junction nucleotides: 5. Germline values: CDR1 SGHDT, CDR2 YYEEEE. CDR3 protein: CASSLGRTGAYEQYF. In nucleotides, the CDR3 is TGTGCCAGCAGCTTGGGACGGACAGGGGCTTACGAGCAGTACTTC.

The CDR3, as DNA: TGTGCCAGCAGTGGGATAGACAGGCTAGGTGGCTACACCTTC. Its translation is CASSGIDRLGGYTF. The chain links TRBV6-5 to TRBJ1-2, with D tentatively TRBD1 (6 bases). This CDR3 contains 14 residues. V was clipped by 5 bases and J by 7 bases, with 17 bases between them. Germline CDR1 and CDR2: MNHEY and SVGAGI.

There are a few counts of this clonotype. The rearrangement uses TRBV28 and TRBJ2-7, with 12 bases fitting TRBD2. Unmatched junction bases numbered 14, after V lost 5 bases and J lost 6 bases. This CDR3 has 17 residues. The V gene's germline CDR1 is MDHEN and CDR2 SYDVKM. The DNA for the CDR3 is TGTGCCAGCAGTCTGCCGCTAGCGGGAGGGCCTTGGGGCGAGCAGTACTTC. Translating it yields CASSLPLAGGPWGEQYF.

This chain connects TRBV5-1 to TRBJ2-4; no reliable D call. The J call may be mistaken, given a closer DNA end match to TRBJ2-7. Germline-derived CDR1 and CDR2 are SGHRS and YFSETQ. The CDR3 is 14 amino acids. CDR3 DNA sequence: TGCGCCAGCAGCTTTGTGACTTCCTCCTACGAGCAGTACTTC. This gives the protein CASSFVTSSYEQYF.

V and J are TRBV12-3 or TRBV12-4 and TRBJ1-1, with TRBD1 matching 9 bases. V trimming: 5 bases; J trimming: 5 bases; junction bases outside the gene matches: 6. The CDR3 contains 14 residues. The CDR3 nucleotides read TGTGCCAGCAGTCTCGACAGGGGGTTGACTGAAGCTTTCTTT. Protein: CASSLDRGLTEAFF.

The chain links TRBV2 to TRBJ2-1; 9 nucleotides match TRBD1. The germline CDR1 and CDR2 sequences are SNHLY and FYNNEI. J lost 6 bases, V lost 4 bases, and 4 bases had no gene match. The CDR3 totals 14 residues. The CDR3 sequence is CASSGGTGINEQFF. CDR3 nucleotides: TGTGCCAGCAGTGGGGGGACAGGGATCAATGAGCAGTTCTTC. The full variable domain, in which reference TRBV2 and TRBJ2-1 provide the parts outside the CDR3, is EPEVTQTPSHQVTQMGQEVILRCVPISNHLYFYWYRQILGQKVEFLVSFYNNEISEKSEIFDDQFSVERPDGSNFTLKIRSTKLEDSAMYFCASSGGTGINEQFFGPGTRLTVL.

In nucleotides, the CDR3 is TGTGCCAGCAGCGACATTGCGACAGGGGAGCAGTACTTC. Its translation is CASSDIATGEQYF. This sequence joins TRBV7-3 and TRBJ2-7; TRBD1 aligns across 7 bases. From germline, CDR1 is SGHTA and CDR2 FQGTGA. The CDR3 has 13 amino acids. J was trimmed by 7 bases and V by 5 bases; bases with no gene match: 8.

The rearrangement joins TRBV20-1 to TRBJ2-7; 10 positions match TRBD2. Germline CDR1 is DFQATT and CDR2 is SNEGSKA (reference sequence). The CDR3 is made up of 12 amino acids. V trimming: 7 bases; J trimming: 5 bases; junction bases outside the gene matches: 5. The CDR3 spells CSVSSGRDEQYF. The CDR3 DNA reads TGCAGTGTCTCTAGCGGGAGAGACGAGCAGTACTTC.

This clonotype was recorded a few times. The V and J genes are TRBV28 and TRBJ2-7; 11 positions agree with TRBD2. Germline CDR1 MDHEN, CDR2 SYDVKM. CDR3 length: 15 amino acids. V trimming: 4 bases; J trimming: 0 bases; junction bases outside the gene matches: 2. Here the CDR3 DNA reads TGTGCCAGCAGTTCTAGCGGGAGGCTCTCCTACGAGCAGTACTTC. The encoded protein is CASSSSGRLSYEQYF.

Only a few counts were recorded for this clonotype. V usage is TRBV2 and J usage is TRBJ2-7; D could derive from TRBD1 or TRBD2 (5 bases each). Germline CDR1 SNHLY, CDR2 FYNNEI. This CDR3 has 13 residues. Trimming took off 8 bases at V and 2 bases at J, with 13 bases between the two ends. The CDR3 DNA reads as TGTGCCAGCCACCGGGACCTAACCTACGAGCAGTACTTC. Its translation: CASHRDLTYEQYF.

This clonotype was seen a few times. The chain has TRBV10-3 and TRBJ2-3, with 7 bases identical to TRBD1. With 6 bases clipped from V and 1 base from J, the junction kept 4 bases outside the gene matches. The CDR3 has 14 amino acids. CDR1 and CDR2 (germline): ENHRY, SYGVKD. CDR3 coding DNA: TGTGCCATCAGAGGACAGGACGGCACAGATACGCAGTATTTT. Translation: CAIRGQDGTDTQYF.

This clonotype was picked up a small number of times. The germline gene is not matched at one end of the junction; a read error may be the cause. V usage is TRBV5-1 and J usage is TRBJ2-7, with 11 bases identical to TRBD2. CDR1 is SGHRS and CDR2 is YFSETQ in the germline V gene. The CDR3 runs 15 residues. The DNA for the CDR3 is TGTGCCAGCAGCTTAGTAGCGGGAGGGACCTACGAGCAGTACTTC. Amino acid sequence: CASSLVAGGTYEQYF.

The J gene is TRBJ1-2, the V gene TRBV12-3 or TRBV12-4, with D possibly TRBD1 on 6 matching bases. The CDR3 totals 13 residues. Trimming took off 6 bases at V and 3 bases at J, with 11 bases between the two ends. The DNA of the CDR3 is TGTGCCAGCAGCAGATACAGGGACTATGGCTACACCTTC. This codes for CASSRYRDYGYTF.

J is TRBJ2-7 and V is TRBV20-1; D is perhaps TRBD2 (6 bases). Germline V lookup: CDR1 DFQATT, CDR2 SNEGSKA (reference sequence). The CDR3 sequence is 14 residues long. Trimming removed 3 bases at V and 2 bases at J, with 14 bases between. This CDR3 reads CSARSSDSPYEQYF. Here the CDR3 DNA reads TGCAGTGCTAGGTCTAGCGATAGCCCCTACGAGCAGTACTTC.